The 17 T cell receptor beta chains below come from one sample, sequenced in a study of T cell responses to AZD1222 COVID-19 vaccine. Method: immunoSEQ multiplex PCR; TCRdb's copy keeps in-frame clones and lacks some. The table has 150,000 to 200,000 clones, approximately 90% seen once. The starting material was peripheral blood, obtained 28 days after the second AZD1222 dose. These receptors were taken from an adult who received the AZD1222 COVID-19 vaccine.

The chain uses TRBV10-3 and TRBJ1-1; 8 bases fit TRBD1. The germline V gene has CDR1 ENHRY and CDR2 SYGVKD. The CDR3 has 12 residues. Trimming at V came to 10 bases and at J to 4 bases, leaving 5 bases not matched to a gene. CDR3 loop: CATSGQGTEAFF. The CDR3 bases are TGTGCCACCAGCGGACAGGGCACTGAAGCTTTCTTT.

This clone has only one observation. The V and J genes are TRBV18 and TRBJ1-2; TRBD1 might be the D (6 bases). Germline V gene data show CDR1 as KGHSH and CDR2 as LQKENI. V was shortened by 4 bases and J by 7 bases, with 19 bases between the two germline ends. The CDR3 is 15 residues long. The CDR3 is CASSQVNREVGGYTF. Here the CDR3 DNA reads TGTGCCAGCTCACAAGTTAACAGGGAGGTTGGTGGCTACACCTTC. Full variable domain (rest looked up from reference TRBV18 and TRBJ1-2): NAGVMQNPRHLVRRRGQEARLRCSPMKGHSHVYWYRQLPEEGLKFMVYLQKENIIDESGMPKERFSAEFPKEGPSILRIQQVVRGDSAAYFCASSQVNREVGGYTFGSGTRLTVV.

The rearrangement links TRBV7-6 to TRBJ2-7; 8 positions match TRBD2. The V gene end was trimmed by 1 base and the J gene end by 2 bases; junction bases not matched to a gene: 4. This CDR3 is 15 amino acids long. Germline lookup yields CDR1 SGHVS and CDR2 FNYEAQ. CDR3 DNA sequence: TGTGCCAGCAGCTTAGACCAGCGGGGGACCTACGAGCAGTACTTC. Translation: CASSLDQRGTYEQYF.

This chain links TRBV15 with TRBJ1-4; D is perhaps TRBD1 (5 bases). The CDR3 has 16 residues. The germline V and J ends were trimmed by 2 bases and 0 bases, with 10 bases remaining between them. CDR1 and CDR2 from the germline V gene are LNHNV and YYDKDF (reference sequence). This CDR3 reads CATSRQGSSTNEKLFF. CDR3 DNA sequence: TGTGCCACCAGCAGACAGGGTTCTTCAACTAATGAAAAACTGTTTTTT.

V gene TRBV5-1 combines with J gene TRBJ2-1; D uncertain. Per germline, CDR1 SGHRS and CDR2 YFSETQ. V was clipped by 0 bases and J by 0 bases, with 7 bases between them. CDR3 length: 15 residues. In DNA form, the CDR3 reads TGCGCCAGCAGCTTGGTACAAGGCTCCTACAATGAGCAGTTCTTC. This encodes CASSLVQGSYNEQFF. Together with reference TRBV5-1 and TRBJ2-1, the CDR3 gives the full variable domain: KAGVTQTPRYLIKTRGQQVTLSCSPISGHRSVSWYQQTPGQGLQFLFEYFSETQRNKGNFPGRFSGRQFSNSRSEMNVSTLELGDSALYLCASSLVQGSYNEQFFGPGTRLTVL.

This clone was picked up a small number of times. This chain connects TRBV9 to TRBJ2-3; 7 nucleotides match TRBD2. The germline V gene encodes CDR1 SGDLS and CDR2 YYNGEE. Trimming removed 4 bases from V and 3 bases from J; junction bases left unmatched: 5. The CDR3 consists of 14 residues. The DNA for the CDR3 is TGTGCCAGCAGCCTCGAGGGAGGGACAGATACGCAGTATTTT. It encodes CASSLEGGTDTQYF.

The chain is built from TRBV4-1 and TRBJ1-4, with D unresolved. The CDR3 length is 16 residues. CDR1 is MGHRA, CDR2 YSYEKL, per germline. Trimming stripped 0 bases from V and 5 bases from J, with 13 bases between. Here the CDR3 reads CASSQEPRAQNEKLFF. The CDR3 DNA sequence: TGCGCCAGCAGCCAAGAACCCCGGGCCCAAAATGAAAAACTGTTTTTT.

DNA for the CDR3: TGTGCCGGCCGAGGGACAGGGATTAACACTGAAGCTTTCTTT. Its protein product is CAGRGTGINTEAFF. This chain joins TRBV6-5 and TRBJ1-1; 9 bases fit TRBD1. This CDR3 is 14 amino acids long. Germline V gene sequence: CDR1 MNHEY, CDR2 SVGAGI. With 11 bases clipped from V and 2 bases from J, the junction kept 9 bases outside the gene matches.

This chain links TRBV5-4 with TRBJ1-1; maybe TRBD1 (5 bases). The CDR3 is 14 residues long. Germline loops: CDR1 SGHNT, CDR2 YYREEE (reference sequence). V was trimmed by 0 bases and J by 4 bases, leaving 10 bases between them. CDR3 loop: CASSLGEGPTEAFF. CDR3 in DNA: TGTGCCAGCAGCTTGGGGGAGGGACCCACTGAAGCTTTCTTT.

The chain carries TRBV11-2 and TRBJ2-2; D remains ambiguous. V shed 5 bases and J shed 7 bases, with 17 bases lying between them. The CDR3 extends over 15 amino acids. The germline V gene encodes CDR1 SGHAT and CDR2 FQNNGV. This chain's CDR3 is CASSQSLTGGGELFF. The CDR3 region has the DNA TGTGCCAGCAGCCAGAGCCTGACTGGTGGCGGGGAGCTGTTTTTT.

This rearrangement joins TRBV6-2 or TRBV6-3 to TRBJ1-1, with D possibly being TRBD1 (6 bases). The CDR3 spans 12 residues. Trimming left V 5 bases short and J 10 bases short, with 14 bases between. Germline assignment: CDR1 MNHEY and CDR2 SVGEGT. The CDR3 here is CASSPTGIRAFF. In DNA form, the CDR3 reads TGTGCCAGCAGTCCGACAGGAATTAGAGCTTTCTTT.

The gene calls are TRBV6-5 and TRBJ2-5, with TRBD2 as a possible D gene (6 bases). V lost 4 bases and J lost 5, with 17 bases in between. The germline CDR1 and CDR2 sequences are MNHEY and SVGAGI. The CDR3 sequence is 15 residues long. The DNA for the CDR3 is TGTGCCAGCAGTTTTCGGGGGAAAGGATTGGAGACCCAGTACTTC. Its protein product is CASSFRGKGLETQYF.

This clone was observed a handful of times. The chain is built from TRBV18 and TRBJ2-5, with D unclear. Germline loops: CDR1 KGHSH, CDR2 LQKENI. The ends were cut back, 5 bases at V and 3 bases at J, with 10 bases in the middle. This CDR3 has 13 residues. In DNA, the CDR3 is TGTGCCAGCTCATCTCAACGTAAAGAGACCCAGTACTTC. Translation gives CASSSQRKETQYF.

This chain links TRBV5-4 with TRBJ2-5; D gene uncertain. Germline V gives CDR1 SGHNT, CDR2 YYREEE (reference sequence). The CDR3 consists of 13 residues. Trimming took off 2 bases at V and 5 bases at J, with 10 bases between the two ends. The CDR3 nucleotides are TGTGCCAGCAGCTTTGTGGGGTTGGAGACCCAGTACTTC. It yields the protein CASSFVGLETQYF.

The chain couples TRBV29-1 to TRBJ2-3; a weak D match, TRBD1 (6 bases). The V gene's germline CDR1 is SQVTM and CDR2 ANQGSEA. V lost 6 bases, J lost 2 bases, and 18 bases lay in between. This CDR3 is built from 15 residues. Here the CDR3 reads CSVKGDGENTDTQYF. The CDR3 nucleotides are TGCAGCGTCAAGGGGGACGGAGAAAACACAGATACGCAGTATTTT.

The chain has TRBV21-1 and TRBJ1-2; no check of the table's D call, TRBD1, against the DNA was made. TRBV21-1 constitutes a pseudogene. The CDR3 is made up of 12 amino acids. CDR3 loop: CASRHSTYGYTF. CDR3 DNA sequence: TGTGCCAGCAGACACAGTACTTATGGCTACACCTTC.

The V gene is TRBV5-1, the J gene TRBJ2-4, with 8 bases that match TRBD1. Per the germline V gene, CDR1 is SGHRS and CDR2 is YFSETQ. The CDR3 has 16 amino acids. Losses at the gene ends were 3 bases for V and 8 bases for J; bases not matched to a gene: 13. The CDR3 loop reads CASSSRQGPPLDIQYF. For the CDR3, the DNA is TGCGCCAGCAGCTCGAGACAGGGGCCACCATTGGACATTCAGTACTTC.